This T cell receptor (beta chain) was obtained from a study of OX40 agonist ivuxolimab in advanced cancers. Whole-study context: People who had prior anti-PD-1, anti-PD-L1 or anti-CTLA-4 therapy could take part, and around 39% had some.

Worth noting for this clone: Its specificity is not known.

The CDR3 is 16 residues long. With V trimmed by 0 bases and J by 2 bases, 7 bases remained unmatched. CDR1 SGHRS and CDR2 YFSETQ come from the germline V gene. Peripheral blood came from all dose cohorts at three timepoints. Findings and caveats of the study: Some patients without response likewise showed low normalized clonal expansion. Average numbers of expanded clones were greater in CD8+ T cells than in CD4+.

Method: immunoSEQ multiplex PCR; TCRdb's copy keeps in-frame clones and lacks some. The table records more than 85,000 clones, less than 95% of them present only once. This receptor was taken from an adult with an advanced solid tumor such as melanoma, head and neck, liver or kidney cancer. The rearrangement uses TRBV5-1 and TRBJ2-5; TRBD1 matches 7 bases. This material consisted of CD4+ or CD8+ T cells sorted from blood, taken in a trial of the OX40 agonist ivuxolimab. CDR3 DNA sequence: TGCGCCAGCAGCTTGGCGGGGACAGCAATTCAAGAGACCCAGTACTTC. Amino acids: CASSLAGTAIQETQYF.